The 12 T cell receptor beta chains below come from one sample, sequenced in a study of shared clonotypes between healthy human individuals. Method: immunoSEQ multiplex PCR; TCRdb's copy keeps in-frame clones and lacks some. In the table there are approximately 2.5 million clones, 93% of which are singletons. Sequencing was carried out using naive CD4+ T cells from PBMCs. Documented subset: CD45RA+ positively selected. The receptors were sampled from a young man in good health. Some clones in this sample may be carry-over from other donors' samples.

Here the CDR3 DNA reads TGTGCCAGCACCTTAGACAGGCGCCATTCACCCCTCCACTTT. Its translation is CASTLDRRHSPLHF. The V gene is TRBV5-6, the J gene TRBJ1-6, with D possibly TRBD1 on 6 matching bases. V was pared by 6 bases and J by 8 bases, with 15 bases between. This CDR3 has 14 residues. The V gene's germline CDR1 is SGHDT and CDR2 YYEEEE. The full variable domain, its missing parts supplied by reference TRBV5-6 and TRBJ1-6, is DAGVTQSPTHLIKTRGQQVTLRCSPKSGHDTVSWYQQALGQGPQFIFQYYEEEERQRGNFPDRFSGHQFPNYSSELNVNALLLGDSALYLCASTLDRRHSPLHFGNGTRLTVT.

The J gene is TRBJ2-7, the V gene TRBV9, with D perhaps matching TRBD1 (5 bases). The CDR3 consists of 14 residues. Germline V gene data show CDR1 as SGDLS and CDR2 as YYNGEE. Trimming left V 0 bases short and J 6 bases short, with 13 bases between. The CDR3 nucleotides are TGTGCCAGCAGCGTAGAGGCAAGGGGTACCGAGCAGTACTTC. This sequence encodes CASSVEARGTEQYF.

CDR3 residues: CASSLARPYEQYF. DNA for the CDR3: TGTGCCAGCTCACTAGCGAGACCATACGAGCAGTACTTC. The chain has TRBV18 and TRBJ2-7; TRBD2 might be the D (5 bases). Trimming shortened V by 4 bases and J by 4 bases, and 11 bases separated the two germline ends. The CDR3 consists of 13 residues. CDR1 and CDR2 (germline): KGHSH, LQKENI.

The rearrangement links TRBV6-5 to TRBJ1-3; TRBD1 agrees at 7 bases. From germline, CDR1 is MNHEY and CDR2 SVGAGI. V lost 6 bases to trimming and J lost 9 bases; unmatched junction nucleotides: 14. The CDR3 is made up of 15 amino acids. CDR3 DNA: TGTGCCAGCAGGAGCGGACAGGTGGGCTGGAGCACCATATATTTT. This translates into CASRSGQVGWSTIYF.

V is TRBV5-8 and J is TRBJ2-1; D call uncertain. The CDR3 loop spans 12 amino acids. Trimming stripped 6 bases from V and 8 bases from J, with 12 bases between. Germline CDR1 SGHTS, CDR2 YDEGEE. The chain's CDR3 is CASTLGTDEQFF. CDR3 DNA sequence: TGTGCCAGCACCCTGGGAACGGATGAGCAGTTCTTC. Together with reference TRBV5-8 and TRBJ2-1, the CDR3 gives the full variable domain: EAGVTQSPTHLIKTRGQQATLRCSPISGHTSVYWYQQALGLGLQFLLWYDEGEERNRGNFPPRFSGRQFPNYSSELNVNALELEDSALYLCASTLGTDEQFFGPGTRLTVL.

V gene TRBV5-1 combines with J gene TRBJ2-5; possibly TRBD2 for D (5 bases). The V end was cut by 0 bases, the J end by 5 bases, with 11 bases between. Germline CDR1 is SGHRS and CDR2 is YFSETQ. The CDR3 covers 14 residues. The CDR3 DNA reads as TGCGCCAGCAGCTTGGCAGTCAGAGGGGAGACCCAGTACTTC. Protein: CASSLAVRGETQYF.

The chain is built from TRBV7-2 and TRBJ2-1; 8 nucleotides align to TRBD2. CDR3 length: 12 residues. Germline V gene sequence: CDR1 SGHTA, CDR2 FQGNSA. V dropped 4 bases and J dropped 16; count of bases not matched to a gene: 9. CDR3 protein: CASSSIGLAHFF. The CDR3 DNA follows: TGTGCCAGCAGCTCAATTGGACTAGCACACTTCTTC.

V is TRBV11-3 and J is TRBJ2-2; D is possibly TRBD1 (5 bases). The CDR3 is made up of 13 amino acids. The germline V and J ends were trimmed by 4 bases and 5 bases, with 8 bases remaining between them. The germline V gene encodes CDR1 SGHNT and CDR2 YENEEA. CDR3 amino acids: CASSSQGTGELFF. Here the CDR3 DNA reads TGTGCCAGCAGCTCTCAGGGTACCGGGGAGCTGTTTTTT.

CDR3 amino acids: CAWSFGSYEKLFF. The CDR3 nucleotides are TGTGCCTGGAGTTTTGGATCTTATGAAAAACTGTTTTTT. The V gene is TRBV30, the J gene TRBJ1-4; D remains ambiguous. This CDR3 spans 13 amino acids. CDR1 is GTSNPN and CDR2 is SVGIG in the germline V gene (reference sequence). V was cut by 2 bases and J by 6 bases, with 10 bases left in between.

As to this clone: This sample includes further DNA sequences coding for the same CDR3. J is TRBJ2-1 and V is TRBV5-1; 11 positions match TRBD2. The V gene end was trimmed by 3 bases and the J gene end by 2 bases; junction bases not matched to a gene: 1. Looked up from germline, CDR1 is SGHRS and CDR2 is YFSETQ. The CDR3 runs to 15 residues. This chain's CDR3 is CASSSLAGAYNEQFF. DNA for the CDR3: TGCGCCAGCAGCTCACTAGCGGGAGCCTACAATGAGCAGTTCTTC.

In regard to this clone: The DNA is left out, because the CDR3 cannot be placed on it with certainty; the CDR3 is given as TCRdb lists it. The chain recombines TRBV20-1 with TRBJ2-5. Germline V gene sequence: CDR1 DFQATT, CDR2 SNEGSKA (reference sequence). The CDR3 is 11 amino acids long, termini counted. The chain's CDR3 is CSASFLETQYF.

This clone was found once. The chain employs TRBV7-2 and TRBJ2-1; D gene uncertain. The V gene's germline CDR1 is SGHTA and CDR2 FQGNSA. The V and J ends lost 1 base and 12 bases respectively, with 4 bases between them. CDR3 length equals 10 residues. The CDR3 sequence is CASSLGGQFF. The CDR3 DNA is TGTGCCAGCAGCTTAGGTGGGCAGTTCTTC.